This T cell receptor beta chain was retrieved from a study of cytomegalovirus exposure and HLA in healthy donors. The germline gives CDR1 MGHRA, CDR2 YSYEKL. This CDR3 contains 14 residues. Details on this clone: Antigen specificity is unknown. At one end the junction does not follow the germline gene, possibly because of a read error.

PCR used 60 Vbeta primers and 13 Jbeta primers. As handled by the study authors: About 9.9 million of the roughly 80 million unique TCR beta chains counted in a later analysis were shared. Some clones are missing from TCRdb's copy, which holds only in-frame ones; the method was immunoSEQ multiplex PCR. V and J calls and clone size are those listed in that table; D and trimming were worked out from the DNA. The sample lists 110,000 or so clones, approximately 67% occurring once. Study results and limitations: Among the CMV-associated chains, a few were confirmed in vitro as specific for CMV antigens.

Healthy bone marrow donors supplied every sample. This clonotype was sampled from a man aged 18 to 35 in good health and CMV-seropositive. Sequenced sample: PBMCs. The chain carries TRBV4-1 and TRBJ1-4; TRBD1 is a possible D gene (5 bases). In DNA form, the CDR3 reads TGCGCCAGCAGCCCTCTGGGGACTACTGAAAAACTGTTTTTT. This translates into CASSPLGTTEKLFF.